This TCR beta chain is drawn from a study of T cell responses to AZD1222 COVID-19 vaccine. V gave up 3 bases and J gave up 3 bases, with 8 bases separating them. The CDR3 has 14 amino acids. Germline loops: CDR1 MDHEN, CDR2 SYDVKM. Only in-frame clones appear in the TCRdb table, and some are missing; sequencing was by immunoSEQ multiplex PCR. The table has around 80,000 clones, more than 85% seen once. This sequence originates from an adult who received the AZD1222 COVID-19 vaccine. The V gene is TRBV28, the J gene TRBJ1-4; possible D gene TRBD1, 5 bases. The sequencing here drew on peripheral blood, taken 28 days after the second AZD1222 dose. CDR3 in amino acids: CASSLGGANEKLFF. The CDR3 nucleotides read TGTGCCAGCAGTTTGGGGGGGGCTAATGAAAAACTGTTTTTT.